Shown below are 16 T cell receptor delta chains from a single sample sequenced in a study of γδ T cells in repeated Plasmodium falciparum infection. Gammadelta T cells were flow-sorted from PBMC into Vgamma9/Vdelta2+ and Vdelta2-negative populations for bulk analysis. TCRdb fed the multiplex PCR reads into CATT to redo clone calling. The sample lists roughly 90,000 delta-chain clones; approximately 0.92% were seen once. Sequencing was performed on gamma-delta T cells from blood. Receptors were obtained from a pool of human donors (malaria-infected and uninfected, not separated).

Comment on this clone: The amino acid sequence in TCRdb belongs to a much larger clone and departs from this DNA's translation at residue 11, likely a sequencing read error; the sequence shown is translated from the DNA. V gene TRDV1 combines with J gene TRDJ1; unclear D gene. TCRdb lists no J gene, so it was determined here by aligning the DNA to germline. The CDR3 has 18 amino acids. The V and J ends lost 5 bases and 0 bases respectively, with 22 bases between them. Germline values: CDR1 TSWWSYY, CDR2 QGS. The CDR3 reads CALGCSPPSWSYTDKLIF. The CDR3 nucleotides read TGTGCTCTTGGGTGTTCTCCCCCGTCGTGGAGTTACACCGATAAACTCATCTTT.

This clone appeared a few times. This may arise from a read error, as a much more abundant clone is one base away. Other nucleotide sequences from this sample produce the same CDR3. The CDR3 nucleotides are TGTGCTCTTGGGAACCACTTCCTACCTAACCGTGCACCCGACCATAAACTCATCTTT. Its translation: CALGNHFLPNRAPDHKLIF. The chain joins TRDV1 to TRDJ1, with 8 bases matching TRDD2. Looked up from germline, CDR1 is TSWWSYY and CDR2 is QGS. The CDR3 has 19 residues. Germline trimming cut 5 bases from V and 6 bases from J; bases unmatched to any gene: 23.

This clone was detected only a few times. TCRdb's listed protein matches a much larger clone and diverges from this DNA's translation at residue 14, likely through a read error; the protein shown comes from the DNA. The chain employs TRDV2 and TRDJ1; TRDD3 matches 9 bases. No J gene is reported in TCRdb; it was inferred here by comparing the DNA with germline. The CDR3 loop spans 18 amino acids. The V gene's germline CDR1 is GEAIGNYY and CDR2 EKD. Here the CDR3 reads CACDTVVPGGSITNKLIF. The CDR3 bases are TGTGCCTGTGACACCGTTGTACCTGGGGGATCCATCACCAATAAACTCATCTTT.

Concerning this clone: The protein given by TCRdb reflects a much larger clone and differs at residue 5 from this DNA's translation, likely from a read error; the protein shown is the DNA's translation. The rearrangement uses TRDV1 and TRDJ1, with 7 positions matching TRDD2. TCRdb gives no J gene; it was assigned here by matching the DNA to germline. The junction had 31 bases not matched to a gene; V was cut back by 4 bases and J by 5 bases. The CDR3 is 22 residues long. CDR1 is TSWWSYY and CDR2 is QGS in the germline V gene. The CDR3 sequence: CALGGTFDSVPTGGDHEDKLIF. The CDR3 nucleotides read TGTGCTCTTGGGGGAACCTTTGATTCCGTTCCTACAGGTGGGGACCACGAGGATAAACTCATCTTT.

As concerns this clone: This DNA's translation differs at residue 21 from TCRdb's protein, which comes from a much larger clone; a read error is likely, and the protein shown is translated from the DNA. Called V gene: TRDV1; the J gene was not called; the table's TRDD3 call for D was not verified on the DNA. Germline lookup yields CDR1 TSWWSYY and CDR2 QGS. The CDR3 sequence is 22 residues long. Here the CDR3 reads CALGEQPYAGALVVGDTDKLTF. The DNA of the CDR3 is TGTGCTCTTGGGGAACAGCCCTACGCTGGTGCTTTAGTAGTGGGGGATACCGATAAACTCACCTTT.

As regards this clone: TCRdb's protein for this DNA is that of a much larger clone and differs from the translation at residue 5, likely a read error; the protein shown is the DNA translation. This chain uses TRDV1 with TRDJ1; 10 bases agree with TRDD3. The J gene is not listed in TCRdb, so it was assigned here from a DNA match to germline. The CDR3 extends over 17 amino acids. V was pared by 7 bases and J by 3 bases, with 14 bases of the junction left unmatched. Germline CDR1 TSWWSYY, CDR2 QGS. CDR3 in DNA: TGTGCTCTTGCGTCTCTCCTACGGGGGATACGATCCGATAAACTCATCTTT. Protein product: CALASLLRGIRSDKLIF.

In its sample, this clone was seen a few times. The protein given by TCRdb reflects a much larger clone and differs at residue 12 from this DNA's translation, likely from a read error; the protein shown is the DNA's translation. The chain recombines TRDV1 with TRDJ1; 9 bases map to TRDD3. J was trimmed by 0 bases and V by 4 bases; bases with no gene match: 33. The germline gives CDR1 TSWWSYY, CDR2 QGS. This CDR3 spans 25 amino acids. The CDR3 nucleotides are TGTGCTCTTGGGGGAATTTTCCGTCCGCATTACACGGAATGGGGGATATGGGGGTACACCGATAAACTCATCTTT. Protein product: CALGGIFRPHYTEWGIWGYTDKLIF.

About this clone: This sequence is one base from a far larger clone and is likely a read error. Other DNA sequences within the sample encode an identical CDR3. This chain joins TRDV1 and TRDJ1, with D uncertain. As TCRdb names no J gene, one was assigned here on the basis of a DNA match to germline. V was clipped by 5 bases and J by 4 bases, with 32 bases between them. Germline CDR1 is TSWWSYY and CDR2 is QGS. There are 20 residues in the CDR3. The CDR3 protein is CALGSRPRKINTRSLDKLIF. CDR3 nucleotide sequence: TGTGCTCTTGGGTCCCGGCCCCGCAAAATCAACACTCGGTCCCTCGATAAACTCATCTTT.

This clone was recorded at least ten times. A much larger clonotype is one base distant, so this may be a read error. The V and J genes are TRDV1 and TRDJ1; tentative D call: TRDD3 (6 bases). Germline values: CDR1 TSWWSYY, CDR2 QGS. V was cut by 2 bases and J by 1 base, with 17 bases left in between. The CDR3 loop spans 17 amino acids. CDR3 residues: CALGESSTSWGTDKLIF. Here the CDR3 DNA reads TGTGCTCTTGGGGAAAGTTCTACGAGCTGGGGCACCGATAAACTCATCTTT.

The CDR3: CALGARLPTIRPRGDEPIF. CDR3 sequence (DNA): TGTGCTCTTGGGGCCCGCCTTCCTACGATTCGGCCCCGGGGCGATGAACCCATCTTT. The gene calls are TRDV1 and TRDJ1; 9 nucleotides align to TRDD2. V trimming: 4 bases; J trimming: 13 bases; junction bases outside the gene matches: 28. The germline gives CDR1 TSWWSYY, CDR2 QGS. The CDR3 contains 19 residues.

This clone appeared a few times. TCRdb attributes to this sequence the protein of a much larger clone, which differs from the DNA translation at residue 16; a read error is likely, and the protein displayed is translated from the DNA. The chain couples TRDV1 to TRDJ1; D is perhaps TRDD2 (7 bases). Here the J gene came from matching the DNA to germline, since TCRdb omits it. CDR1 is TSWWSYY, CDR2 QGS, per germline. The CDR3 loop spans 20 amino acids. In nucleotides, the CDR3 is TGTGCTCTTGGGGAAAAGACGAAGGCCTTCCTGGGGAGTTACACCGGTAAACTCATCTTT. Protein product: CALGEKTKAFLGSYTGKLIF.

This clone was found a few times. A far bigger clonotype differs at one base, so this is likely a read error. Other DNA sequences within the sample encode an identical CDR3. This rearrangement joins TRDV2 to TRDJ1; 7 bases are shared with TRDD3. TCRdb does not report a J gene; here it was assigned by matching the DNA to germline references. The V and J ends lost 1 base and 0 bases, in that order; junction bases with no gene match: 7. The germline gives CDR1 GEAIGNYY, CDR2 EKD. The CDR3 has 16 residues. The DNA of the CDR3 is TGTGCCTGTGACACTTTAGGGATACTCCACACCGATAAACTCATCTTT. It specifies CACDTLGILHTDKLIF.

In the case of this clone: TCRdb shows a much larger clone's protein in place of this DNA's translation, and the two differ at residue 4, likely through a read error; the protein shown is translated from the DNA. V gene TRDV1 combines with J gene TRDJ1; D not certain. Since TCRdb gives no J gene, matching the DNA to germline was used here to assign it. Germline V gene data show CDR1 as TSWWSYY and CDR2 as QGS. Trimming cost V 8 bases and J 6 bases, with 13 bases left between them. The CDR3 contains 12 residues. Written as DNA, the CDR3 is TGTGCTCTTAGGGTCTCGGTAAATAAACTCATCTTT. Its protein is CALRVSVNKLIF.

Worth noting for this clone: This likely traces to a read error, being one base from a far larger clone. Other DNA sequences of this sample code for an identical CDR3. The V gene is TRDV1, but the J gene lacks a call; the table gives TRDD3 as D, unverified against the DNA. This CDR3 spans 21 amino acids. From germline, CDR1 is TSWWSYY and CDR2 QGS. CDR3 loop: CALGEPVLTPPWGPYTDKLIF. DNA for the CDR3: TGTGCTCTTGGGGAACCGGTCCTAACACCCCCCTGGGGACCTTACACCGATAAACTCATTTTT.

Details on this clone: The protein TCRdb gives is from a much larger clone and does not agree with this DNA's translation at residue 19, likely a read error; the protein shown here comes from the DNA. The chain has TRDV1 and TRDJ1; tentative D call: TRDD2 (5 bases). This CDR3 comprises 23 residues. CDR1 and CDR2 (germline): TSWWSYY, QGS. The CDR3 nucleotides are TGTGCTCTTGGGGACCCCCTCTCTACGGCCCCAACCTACGTCCATCAGTACACCGAAAAACTCATCTTT. This encodes CALGDPLSTAPTYVHQYTEKLIF.

In this sample, this clone turned up a few times. One base away lies a much larger clone, so this may be a sequencing read error. V and J are TRDV1 and TRDJ1, with 12 bases aligning to TRDD3. Germline matching of the DNA provided the J gene here, since TCRdb leaves it blank. CDR3 length: 22 residues. Germline V CDR1 and CDR2: TSWWSYY, QGS. This CDR3 reads CALGGHLHLKTGGYLYTDKLIF. CDR3 nucleotide sequence: TGTGCTCTGGGGGGCCACCTCCACCTCAAAACTGGGGGATACCTGTACACCGATAAACTCATCTTT.